What follows is one T cell receptor (beta chain) and its context. This sample stems from a study of blood T cell repertoires in COVID-19. Study as a whole: Donors in the United States, Italy and Spain gave samples during acute or convalescent COVID-19. PBMCs, B-cell-depleted T cells, or T cells were the source of the cDNA or gDNA that made up the material.

Germline V gene lookup returns CDR1 SGHVS and CDR2 FQNEAQ. Trimming removed 3 bases at V and 3 bases at J, with 12 bases between. The CDR3 is made up of 15 amino acids. Original analysis: Estimation of nucleated cell counts relied on the amplification of reference gene primers. Generated by immunoSEQ multiplex PCR, the TCRdb table keeps only in-frame clones and is missing some. V and J calls and clone size are those listed in that table; D and trimming were worked out from the DNA. Of 200,000 to 300,000 clones listed, 70% to 80% are singletons. The V gene is TRBV7-8, the J gene TRBJ1-5; perhaps TRBD1 as D (6 bases). The receptor's source is a woman over 75 with acute or convalescent COVID-19. Sequencing was done on a sample of peripheral blood. The CDR3 loop reads CASSLGGLVNQPQHF. CDR3 nucleotide sequence: TGTGCCAGCAGCTTGGGGGGGCTGGTCAATCAGCCCCAGCATTTT. Full variable domain (missing parts from reference TRBV7-8 and TRBJ1-5): GAGVSQSPRYKVAKRGQDVALRCDPISGHVSLFWYQQALGQGPEFLTYFQNEAQLDKSGLPSDRFFAERPEGSVSTLKIQRTQQEDSAVYLCASSLGGLVNQPQHFGDGTRLSIL.